This note documents a single T cell receptor (beta chain) sequence. The target antigen is unknown. Measured with immunoSEQ multiplex PCR; TCRdb has only the in-frame clones, and not every one. The sample has some 150,000 clones; 80% to 90% are singletons. Germline CDR1 and CDR2: SNHLY and FYNNEI. The CDR3 is 14 residues long. V lost 1 base, J lost 4 bases, and 10 bases lay in between. The data were taken from a study of T cell responses to AZD1222 COVID-19 vaccine. The study's findings and limits: Most donors were white British, females outnumbered males, and clonal diversity was possibly underestimated. Vaccine-related CD4 TCRs covered spike, predominating at 160-218 and 743-854. Only six or seven AZD1222 recipients were seropositive at baseline.

Sample: peripheral blood, taken 28 days after the second AZD1222 dose. The TCR was taken from an adult who received the AZD1222 COVID-19 vaccine. J is TRBJ1-2 and V is TRBV2, with D uncertain. The chain's CDR3 is CASSEVSDIYGYTF. In nucleotides, the CDR3 is TGTGCCAGCAGTGAAGTATCAGACATCTATGGCTACACCTTC.